The clone carrying this T cell receptor beta chain was counted at least ten times. What it binds is not known. V trimming: 3 bases; J trimming: 5 bases; junction bases outside the gene matches: 5. CDR3 size: 15 residues. CDR1 and CDR2 (germline): SGDLS, YYNGEE. MiXCR was run by TCRdb on the 5' RACE reads, yielding one entry per CDR3 protein. The sample lists 200,000 to 300,000 distinct CDR3 sequences; over 10% were seen once. These data belong to a study of T cells after yellow fever vaccination. Whole-study context: The authors prepared low-cell-number fractions using SMART-Seq v4 Ultra Low Input. Study observations and caveats: The presence of abundant clonotypes contaminating from the bulk population was possible in FACS-sorted repertoires.

Specimen: CD4+ T cells sorted from PBMCs, collected 45 days after the yellow fever booster vaccination. This sequence joins TRBV9 and TRBJ2-5, with TRBD1 identical over 12 bases. The receptor comes from a man aged 25-45 years who received the YFV17D yellow fever vaccine. This chain's CDR3 is CASSEGQGAFETQYF. CDR3 coding DNA: TGTGCCAGCAGCGAGGGACAGGGGGCCTTCGAGACCCAGTACTTC.